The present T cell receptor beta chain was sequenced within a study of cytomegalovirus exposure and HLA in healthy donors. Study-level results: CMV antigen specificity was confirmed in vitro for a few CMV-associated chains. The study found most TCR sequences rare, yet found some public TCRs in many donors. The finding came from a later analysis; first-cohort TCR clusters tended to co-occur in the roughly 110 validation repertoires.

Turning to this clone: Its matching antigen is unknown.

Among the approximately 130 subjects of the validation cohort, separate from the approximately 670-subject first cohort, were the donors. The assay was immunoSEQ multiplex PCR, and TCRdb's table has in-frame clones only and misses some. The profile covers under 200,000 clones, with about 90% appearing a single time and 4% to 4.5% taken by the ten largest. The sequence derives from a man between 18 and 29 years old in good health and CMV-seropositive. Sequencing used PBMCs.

Here the CDR3 DNA reads TGTGCCAGCAGCCCGGTAATCGGGGGGGATGGCGAGCAGTACTTC. This sequence encodes CASSPVIGGDGEQYF. The rearrangement links TRBV7-6 to TRBJ2-7; 8 positions match TRBD2. Germline CDR1 reads SGHVS; CDR2 reads FNYEAQ. CDR3 length equals 15 residues. The trim removed 5 bases at V and 6 bases at J, leaving 12 bases unmatched.